Here is one T cell receptor beta chain with its context. This entry comes from a study of blood T cell repertoires in COVID-19. Background on the study: Researchers got acute and convalescent COVID-19 samples from the United States, Italy and Spain. PBMCs, B-cell-depleted T cells, or T cells provided the cDNA or gDNA that made up the material.

Authors' data handling: From reference gene primer amplification, estimates of nucleated cell counts were derived. Clones were read by immunoSEQ multiplex PCR, and TCRdb kept only the in-frame ones, dropping some. V, J and clone size reflect that table, while D and trimming were determined from the DNA. Counted here are 20,000 to 25,000 clones, 80% to 95% occurring once; the ten biggest clones make up 15% to 20%. The clonotype originates from a human donor in a cohort sampled during active COVID-19. The source material was peripheral blood.

The CDR3 loop reads CASSSTGLAVSDTQYF. As DNA, the CDR3 is TGTGCCAGCAGTTCCACGGGACTAGCGGTATCAGATACGCAGTATTTT. This rearrangement joins TRBV6-5 to TRBJ2-3; 11 nucleotides agree with TRBD2. The CDR3 runs 16 residues. V gave up 4 bases and J gave up 4 bases; unmatched junction bases: 7. Germline V CDR1 and CDR2: MNHEY, SVGAGI.